This passage covers 31 T cell receptor beta chains from one sample sequenced in a study of molecular identifiers for immune sequencing clone quantification. MiXCR, run by TCRdb on the PCR reads, gives a single entry per CDR3 protein. Of around 480,000 distinct CDR3 sequences listed, roughly 23% were seen once; the top ten hold 0.84%. Sequenced input: naive CD8+ T cells from blood, with Jurkat cell RNA spiked in. Subset in this sample: FACS-sorted CD8+CD4-CCR7+CD45RA+ naive T cells. Every receptor here comes from a human donor in good health. Some libraries in this study had Jurkat cell RNA spiked in.

On this clonotype itself: Given a much more abundant clone one base away, this may be a read error. The chain is built from TRBV28 and TRBJ2-3; D is undetermined. The germline V gene encodes CDR1 MDHEN and CDR2 SYDVKM. This CDR3 has 15 amino acids. This CDR3 is CASSFYKINTDAQYF. In DNA form, the CDR3 reads TGTGCCAGCAGTTTCTATAAGATTAACACAGATGCGCAGTATTTT.

The genes are TRBV7-9 and TRBJ2-6; D not certain. The V gene lost 1 base and the J gene lost 6 bases, with 1 base spanning the gap. Per germline, CDR1 SEHNR and CDR2 FQNEAQ (reference sequence). The CDR3 is 12 amino acids. CDR3 coding DNA: TGTGCCAGCAGCTTAGAGGCCAACGTCCTGACTTTC. Protein: CASSLEANVLTF.

The chain couples TRBV30 to TRBJ1-2; 7 positions match TRBD1. The V segment lost 3 bases and the J segment 3 bases; nucleotides outside the gene matches: 4. Germline V gene sequence: CDR1 GTSNPN, CDR2 SVGIG (reference sequence). This CDR3 contains 13 residues. DNA of the CDR3: TGTGCCTGGAGCGGGGACAGTTACTATGGCTACACCTTC. Its translation: CAWSGDSYYGYTF.

The genes are TRBV7-9 and TRBJ1-5, with a possible D match to TRBD1 (5 bases). V gave up 5 bases and J gave up 5 bases, with 16 bases separating them. CDR1 is SEHNR, CDR2 FQNEAQ, per germline (reference sequence). This CDR3 has 15 residues. The CDR3 bases are TGTGCCAGCAGCCCCCCCGGCAGGGTTGATCAGCCCCAGCATTTT. As protein: CASSPPGRVDQPQHF.

V is TRBV12-3 or TRBV12-4 and J is TRBJ2-2; D is possibly TRBD2 (5 bases). The V gene lost 10 bases and the J gene lost 7 bases, with 19 bases spanning the gap. The CDR3 spans 14 residues. This CDR3 is CATVDSNRDGELFF. CDR3 DNA sequence: TGTGCCACCGTAGACTCTAATCGGGACGGGGAGCTGTTTTTT.

A few counts support this clonotype. The rearrangement links TRBV6-2 or TRBV6-3 to TRBJ1-5; D remains ambiguous. The V end was cut by 5 bases, the J end by 2 bases, with 7 bases between. The CDR3 spans 13 residues. CDR1 is MNHEY, CDR2 SVGEGT, per germline. This chain's CDR3 is CASSDVGNQPQHF. In DNA form, the CDR3 reads TGTGCCAGCAGTGACGTCGGCAATCAGCCCCAGCATTTT.

This rearrangement joins TRBV27 to TRBJ2-7; tentatively, D is TRBD2 (6 bases). Germline lookup yields CDR1 MNHEY and CDR2 SMNVEV (reference sequence). This CDR3 region has 13 residues. V was clipped by 4 bases and J by 4 bases, with 11 bases between them. CDR3 DNA sequence: TGTGCCAGCAGTTGGGCTAGCGAATACGAGCAGTACTTC. This gives the protein CASSWASEYEQYF.

In this sample, this clonotype turned up many times. This rearrangement joins TRBV4-1 to TRBJ1-1; D might be TRBD1 (5 bases). The CDR3 is 13 residues long. Germline values: CDR1 MGHRA, CDR2 YSYEKL. The V gene lost 0 bases and the J gene lost 6 bases, with 8 bases spanning the gap. The DNA for the CDR3 is TGCGCCAGCAGCCAAGAAGGGGACTCTGAAGCTTTCTTT. This gives the protein CASSQEGDSEAFF.

As to this clonotype: With a much larger clone just one base away, this may be a read error. V is TRBV4-3 and J is TRBJ2-3, with D unresolved. V lost 0 bases to trimming and J lost 0 bases, with 7 bases between them. Germline loops: CDR1 LGHNA, CDR2 YSLEER. CDR3 length: 15 residues. The DNA of the CDR3 is TGCGCCAGCAGCCAAGATACTGCGAGCACAGATACGCAGTATTTT. Translated: CASSQDTASTDTQYF.

This clonotype was detected a few times. Germline and junction disagree at one end, which may indicate a read error. The chain recombines TRBV14 with TRBJ2-1; 10 bases map to TRBD2. This CDR3 spans 17 amino acids. Germline CDR1 reads SGHDN; CDR2 reads FVKESK. CDR3 nucleotides: TGTGCCGGCAGCCAAGTTCCTGGACTAGCGGACTACAATGAGCAGTTCTTC. Translation: CAGSQVPGLADYNEQFF.

This chain joins TRBV27 and TRBJ2-2; 12 nucleotides match TRBD1. CDR3 length: 15 residues. V was clipped by 7 bases and J by 7 bases; unmatched bases: 7. Germline V gene data show CDR1 as MNHEY and CDR2 as SMNVEV (reference sequence). The CDR3 nucleotides are TGTGCCAGCACGGTCGGGACAGGGGGCTTCGGGGAGCTGTTTTTT. This sequence encodes CASTVGTGGFGELFF.

Of note for this clonotype: A much larger clone sits a single nucleotide away, making a read error possible. The conserved final phenylalanine or tryptophan is absent from the CDR3, which likely points to a read error. The V and J genes are TRBV28 and TRBJ2-6, with TRBD1 matching 9 bases. The CDR3 covers 18 residues. The junction had 6 bases not matched to a gene; V was cut back by 3 bases and J by 0 bases. Germline CDR1 is MDHEN and CDR2 is SYDVKM. CDR3 residues: CASSFVGQGTSGANVLTL. The CDR3 DNA sequence: TGTGCCAGCAGTTTTGTTGGACAGGGGACCTCTGGGGCCAACGTCCTGACTCTC.

This clonotype was seen ten or more times. V and J are TRBV20-1 and TRBJ2-7; TRBD2 aligns across 9 bases. Trimming cost V 1 base and J 6 bases; bases outside gene matches: 13. The CDR3 length is 16 residues. Germline V gene lookup returns CDR1 DFQATT and CDR2 SNEGSKA (reference sequence). CDR3 in amino acids: CSARAGSGSWRREQYF. The CDR3 coding sequence is TGCAGTGCTAGAGCGGGTAGCGGGAGCTGGCGTCGCGAGCAGTACTTC.

This clonotype appeared a few times. The V and J genes are TRBV28 and TRBJ1-5, with 11 nucleotides matching TRBD1. Germline CDR1 reads MDHEN; CDR2 reads SYDVKM. This CDR3 is built from 15 residues. The J segment lost 6 bases and the V segment lost 6 bases, leaving 7 bases of the junction unmatched. CDR3 bases: TGTGCCAGCAGGGCCGGGACAGGGGGTTTTCAGCCCCAGCATTTT. As protein: CASRAGTGGFQPQHF.

This clonotype occurred a few times. J is TRBJ2-5 and V is TRBV6-6; 7 bases map to TRBD1. Unmatched junction bases numbered 4, after V lost 0 bases and J lost 0 bases. Germline CDR1 and CDR2: MNHNY and SVGAGI (reference sequence). This CDR3 comprises 16 residues. CDR3 DNA sequence: TGTGCCAGCAGTTACTCGAGGGACAGACACCAAGAGACCCAGTACTTC. Translated: CASSYSRDRHQETQYF.

This clonotype has a handful of counts. An end of the junction does not agree with germline; a read error may underlie this. V gene TRBV11-2 combines with J gene TRBJ2-1; D ambiguous. The CDR3 has 15 amino acids. The germline CDR1 and CDR2 sequences are SGHAT and FQNNGV. The CDR3 loop is CASSLRSELYNGQFF. The DNA for the CDR3 is TGTGCCAGCAGCTTACGTAGTGAGCTTTACAATGGGCAGTTCTTC.

The chain uses TRBV7-2 and TRBJ2-3; D gene ambiguous. From germline, CDR1 is SGHTA and CDR2 FQGNSA. V was clipped by 1 base and J by 0 bases, with 8 bases between them. CDR3 size: 15 residues. CDR3 sequence: CASSLDLVSTDTQYF. CDR3 nucleotides: TGTGCCAGCAGCTTAGATCTGGTGAGCACAGATACGCAGTATTTT.

This clonotype was observed a handful of times. The chain has TRBV7-9 and TRBJ2-5; the D is unclear. Germline V gene lookup returns CDR1 SEHNR and CDR2 FQNEAQ (reference sequence). Trimming cost V 8 bases and J 4 bases, with 17 bases left between them. The CDR3 spans 14 residues. The CDR3 DNA sequence: TGTGCCAGCGCCTTCCCCTTAACGAGAGAGACCCAGTACTTC. Translation: CASAFPLTRETQYF.

This clonotype was seen many times. The chain couples TRBV27 to TRBJ2-5, with D hard to call. The V end lost 5 bases, the J end lost 3 bases, and 10 bases lay between the germline ends. CDR1 MNHEY and CDR2 SMNVEV come from the germline V gene (reference sequence). The CDR3 covers 13 residues. CDR3 amino acids: CASSHLGEETQYF. CDR3 bases: TGTGCCAGCAGTCATCTAGGAGAAGAGACCCAGTACTTC.

The table lists this clonotype with many counts. The V gene is TRBV4-3, the J gene TRBJ2-7, with 9 nucleotides matching TRBD2. This CDR3 spans 15 amino acids. V shed 1 base and J 3 bases; nucleotides not matched to a gene: 4. In germline, CDR1 is LGHNA, CDR2 YSLEER. CDR3 DNA sequence: TGCGCCAGCAGCCAAGGACTAGCGGCCAACTACGAGCAGTACTTC. Its protein product is CASSQGLAANYEQYF.

The count of this clonotype is one. This may arise from a read error, as a much more abundant clone is one base away. J is TRBJ2-5 and V is TRBV7-9; 12 bases fit TRBD2. The germline V gene encodes CDR1 SEHNR and CDR2 FQNEAQ (reference sequence). The CDR3 contains 17 residues. V lost 5 bases, J lost 4 bases, and 11 bases stayed unmatched. The CDR3 DNA is TGTGCCAGCAGCGCGGGAGCTAGCGGGAGGGCCCGAGAGACCCAGTACTTC. It specifies CASSAGASGRARETQYF.

The chain uses TRBV4-1 and TRBJ2-5, with 16 bases that match TRBD2. CDR1 is MGHRA, CDR2 YSYEKL, per germline. V trimming: 4 bases; J trimming: 5 bases; junction bases outside the gene matches: 10. The CDR3 has 18 amino acids. CDR3 protein: CASSPAGLAGGMYETQYF. The CDR3 DNA sequence: TGCGCCAGCAGCCCAGCGGGACTAGCGGGGGGGATGTACGAGACCCAGTACTTC.

CDR3 protein: CASRPTFGEGTGNTIYF. The CDR3 coding sequence is TGTGCCAGCAGACCAACCTTCGGGGAAGGAACTGGAAACACCATATATTTT. The V and J genes are TRBV28 and TRBJ1-3; D is unresolved. Germline-derived CDR1 and CDR2 are MDHEN and SYDVKM. V dropped 6 bases and J dropped 2 bases, with 20 bases sitting between them. The CDR3 spans 17 residues. Full variable domain (remainder filled in from reference TRBV28 and TRBJ1-3): DVKVTQSSRYLVKRTGEKVFLECVQDMDHENMFWYRQDPGLGLRLIYFSYDVKMKEKGDIPEGYSVSREKKERFSLILESASTNQTSMYLCASRPTFGEGTGNTIYFGEGSWLTVV.

About this clonotype itself: This may stem from a read error, because a much larger clone lies one nucleotide away. The rearrangement joins TRBV29-1 to TRBJ1-2, with D unresolved. The CDR3 has 14 amino acids. Germline CDR1 reads SQVTM; CDR2 reads ANQGSEA. The V and J ends lost 2 bases and 4 bases respectively, with 14 bases between them. CDR3 in amino acids: CSVEYADTSYGYTF. Here the CDR3 DNA reads TGCAGCGTTGAATACGCGGATACCAGCTATGGCTACACCTTC.

This clonotype came up many times. The CDR3 DNA follows: TGTGCCAGCAGTTACAGGGTCGATACGCAGTATTTT. It translates to CASSYRVDTQYF. The chain links TRBV12-3 or TRBV12-4 to TRBJ2-3; possibly TRBD1 for D (6 bases). V dropped 4 bases and J dropped 6 bases, with 8 bases sitting between them. The length of the CDR3 is 12 residues.

This clonotype was observed at least ten times. This chain connects TRBV7-2 to TRBJ2-3; the match to TRBD2 covers 15 bases. CDR3 size: 18 residues. In germline, CDR1 is SGHTA, CDR2 FQGNSA. V gave up 5 bases and J gave up 1 base; unmatched junction bases: 7. CDR3 bases: TGTGCCAGCAGCACCGGGACTAGCGGGGGGTACGGCACAGATACGCAGTATTTT. It is translated as CASSTGTSGGYGTDTQYF.

This clonotype was observed a few times. The V and J genes are TRBV18 and TRBJ2-7; D tentatively fits TRBD1 or TRBD2 (5 bases each). Per the germline V gene, CDR1 is KGHSH and CDR2 is LQKENI. The CDR3 spans 14 residues. With 1 base removed from V and 5 bases from J, the gap between germline ends came to 12 bases. DNA of the CDR3: TGTGCCAGCTCACCACGAGGGGTACAGAACGAGCAGTACTTC. It codes for CASSPRGVQNEQYF.

This chain uses TRBV7-3 with TRBJ2-2, with D perhaps TRBD1 (6 bases). This CDR3 is 15 amino acids long. Trimming took off 5 bases at V and 3 bases at J, with 13 bases between the two ends. Germline V gives CDR1 SGHTA, CDR2 FQGTGA. The CDR3 DNA reads as TGTGCCAGCAGCCAGGACAGTCTAGACACCGGGGAGCTGTTTTTT. Translating gives CASSQDSLDTGELFF.

The rearrangement uses TRBV21-1 and TRBJ1-5; the tabulated D call, TRBD1, remains unverified against the DNA. TRBV21-1 is classified as a pseudogene. This CDR3 contains 16 residues. The CDR3 DNA follows: TGTGCCAGCAGCAAATTCAGGGGGAAAAGCAATCAGCCCCAGCATTTT. This translates into CASSKFRGKSNQPQHF.

As for this clonotype: Here the CDR3 omits its conserved ending phenylalanine or tryptophan, so a read error is the likely source. The chain has TRBV12-5 and TRBJ2-7; 8 bases line up with TRBD2. CDR1 LGHNT and CDR2 FRNRAP come from the germline V gene. The CDR3 is made up of 12 amino acids. The V and J ends lost 6 bases and 4 bases, in that order; junction bases with no gene match: 2. The CDR3 DNA reads TGTGCTAGTGGGCGGGGGGATTACGAGCAGTACTCC. Its protein is CASGRGDYEQYS.

This clonotype was counted only a few times. The chain joins TRBV7-2 to TRBJ2-2; no clear D. Trimming shortened V by 6 bases and J by 3 bases, and 14 bases separated the two germline ends. From germline, CDR1 is SGHTA and CDR2 FQGNSA. The CDR3 spans 15 residues. The DNA of the CDR3 is TGTGCCAGCAGGATGGGTTGGCTTGACACCGGGGAGCTGTTTTTT. It codes for CASRMGWLDTGELFF.